Included here is one T cell receptor beta chain sequence, with context. Ten or more counts support this clonotype. The clone's antigen remains unknown. It has no much larger one-base neighbor in the sample; base qualities were not kept. This record belongs to a study of T cells in Graves' hyperthyroidism and ophthalmopathy (dated by TCRdb to between 2018 and 2020). Regarding the research as a whole: Peripheral blood samples were taken at initial diagnosis, before any treatment was given. The paper reports TCR Vbeta CDR3 sequencing of some 140 peripheral blood samples: 40 to 45 ophthalmopathy, 75 to 80 hyperthyroidism and approximately 17 progressor patients. After sampling, hyperthyroidism patients received methimazole starting at 30 mg daily, and ophthalmopathy patients received high-dose intravenous methylprednisolone. To identify TCR V-J signatures that set the groups apart, the researchers used a discovery cohort of 100 patients, made up of roughly 45 with Graves' ophthalmopathy and about 55 with stable Graves' hyperthyroidism. For training and testing, the roughly 97 patients in the discovery cohort were randomly divided in a 7:3 ratio. An independent validation cohort of under 20 hyperthyroidism patients and approximately 16 patients who later progressed to ophthalmopathy tested prospective prediction of ophthalmopathy. Thyroid tissue and blood T-cell repertoires from about six Graves' hyperthyroidism patients were also compared in the study. Results and caveats for the whole study, not just this receptor: Sample size was not statistically predetermined, and investigators were not blinded to group allocation. In validation, the model predicted progression to ophthalmopathy with approximately 71% sensitivity and 72% to 85% specificity, a median of approximately 6.5 months before onset. In cross-validation, a model built on a 13 V-J signature told ophthalmopathy apart from stable hyperthyroidism with 85% to 90% sensitivity and approximately 81% specificity, and in testing the same model reached 80%/75%. Most expanded thyroid clonotypes (frequency above 0.001) were also detected in blood, a finding suggesting that blood repertoires may reflect thyroid immune responses.

From V the trimming removes 4 bases and from J it removes 2 bases, while the gene matches leave 9 bases of the junction unaccounted for. The germline V gene (reference sequence) yields MNHEY for CDR1 and SMNVEV for CDR2. The CDR3 contains 16 residues, cysteine and phenylalanine counted. Only the CDR3 region is kept as DNA, spanning 48 bases read in frame from base 1. Graves' hyperthyroidism was defined as stable when no progression to ophthalmopathy occurred over 18 months of follow-up. Hyperthyroidism patients were aged 18 to 65 years and newly diagnosed, with disease duration of less than 2 months. The study excluded patients with uncontrolled infections, other autoimmune diseases, pregnancy or lactation. Diagnoses were established on the basis of clinical symptoms, serum thyroxine and TRAb, thyroid ultrasound, and orbital computed tomography. Ficoll-Paque density gradient centrifugation was used to isolate PBMCs from approximately 10 ml of fresh peripheral blood. Trizol reagent was used to extract total RNA, and RNA quality was then checked on an Agilent 2100 Bioanalyzer.

Amplification of TCR beta CDR3 regions was carried out from RNA transcripts. For the first round of RT-PCR on the TCR CDR3, the HTBI primer set was used together with the Qiagen OneStep RT-PCR kit. The libraries were constructed in a second round of multiplex PCR and then size-selected and purified. The libraries were sequenced on an Illumina HiSeq2000 using paired-end 100 bp reads. As for the authors' bioinformatics: SOAPnuke was used to process the raw data, removing reads that contained adapters or uncalled bases, had a mean Phred below 15, or lacked an exact match to the constant primer or identifier. COPE v1.2.5 was used to merge high-quality paired reads, and clonotypes were defined as unique nucleotide sequences. MiTCR v1.1 was used to align clonotypes to the IMGT TRBV, TRBD and TRBJ reference segments. The analysis included only V-J combinations with a frequency above 0.0001, which together covered 99% to 99.2% of the repertoires. A TCS score was defined as the ratio between F50 (clonal expansion) and ExV (chaos), using BLOSUM62-based TCRdist between CDR3 peptides within each V-J. Welch's t-statistics and random forest reduced fewer than 550 V-J features to 13, which were used in a naive Bayes classifier (R e1071). Using fastp trimming at Q25 and MiXCR clonotype assembly, TCRdb reanalyzed the public sequencing data and kept in-frame beta chains. Here each entry gathers all rows of one CDR3 protein and keeps the most common genes and DNA. These V and J calls derive from TCRdb rather than the authors' analysis. The sample table lists 650,000 to 750,000 distinct CDR3 sequences, 12% to 15% of them with a count of one. The ten largest clones take up approximately 10% of the sample.

The rearrangement combines TRBV27 with TRBJ2-7, with 9 bases aligning to TRBD2. This receptor was taken from a woman aged 18-29 years with Graves' hyperthyroidism. Specimen: blood. The DNA sequence follows: TGTGCCAGCAGTTATGCGGCGGGAGGGAGTCCCTACGAGCAGTACTTC. It translates as CASSYAAGGSPYEQYF.